These 15 T cell receptor beta chains originate from one sample sequenced in a study of blood T cell repertoires in COVID-19. The data were produced by immunoSEQ multiplex PCR, yet TCRdb's version contains in-frame clones alone and is incomplete. The data show 400,000 or so clones, 88% seen once. The sequenced sample was PBMCs or T cells enriched from blood (not recorded which). These receptors originate from a woman aged 40-49 years with acute COVID-19.

The rearrangement links TRBV4-1 to TRBJ2-7; TRBD2 matches at 8 bases. With V trimmed by 8 bases and J by 0 bases, 12 bases remained unmatched. This CDR3 contains 16 residues. Germline-derived CDR1 and CDR2 are MGHRA and YSYEKL. In DNA, the CDR3 is TGCGCCAGCCGCCCGATAAGCGGGGGCCACTCCTACGAGCAGTACTTC. Protein sequence: CASRPISGGHSYEQYF.

The sample holds a few counts of this clone. CDR3 DNA sequence: TGCGCCAGCAGCATCGGGACAGGGGAAGCTTTCTTT. This gives the protein CASSIGTGEAFF. This rearrangement joins TRBV5-1 to TRBJ1-1, with TRBD1 matching 9 bases. CDR3 length: 12 residues. The germline V gene encodes CDR1 SGHRS and CDR2 YFSETQ. V shed 4 bases, J shed 8 bases, and the junction held 3 bases outside the gene matches. Full variable domain (rest looked up from reference TRBV5-1 and TRBJ1-1): KAGVTQTPRYLIKTRGQQVTLSCSPISGHRSVSWYQQTPGQGLQFLFEYFSETQRNKGNFPGRFSGRQFSNSRSEMNVSTLELGDSALYLCASSIGTGEAFFGQGTRLTVV.

The rearrangement joins TRBV18 to TRBJ1-6, with 12 bases fitting TRBD1. V shed 5 bases, J shed 7 bases, and the junction held 3 bases outside the gene matches. Germline V lookup: CDR1 KGHSH, CDR2 LQKENI. The CDR3 totals 15 residues. The CDR3 DNA reads as TGTGCCAGCTCAGCCGGGACAGGGGGCAATTCACCCCTCCACTTT. It is translated as CASSAGTGGNSPLHF. The whole variable domain, remainder taken from reference TRBV18 and TRBJ1-6, is NAGVMQNPRHLVRRRGQEARLRCSPMKGHSHVYWYRQLPEEGLKFMVYLQKENIIDESGMPKERFSAEFPKEGPSILRIQQVVRGDSAAYFCASSAGTGGNSPLHFGNGTRLTVT.

This clone was counted a few times. This chain uses TRBV11-2 with TRBJ1-4, with D possibly matching TRBD1 (5 bases). This CDR3 is built from 16 residues. Germline CDR1 SGHAT, CDR2 FQNNGV. Between the trimmed V and J ends, which lost 5 bases and 8 bases, there was a span of 21 bases. The CDR3 bases are TGTGCCAGCAGCCCCCCCGAGCGGGGGATGAGGGAAAAACTGTTTTTT. This codes for CASSPPERGMREKLFF.

The chain couples TRBV3-1 (or the pseudogene TRBV3-2) to TRBJ2-5; 8 positions match TRBD2. V gave up 4 bases and J gave up 1 base; unmatched junction bases: 2. The CDR3 runs 14 residues. The germline gives CDR1 LGHDT, CDR2 YNNKEL (reference sequence). CDR3 DNA sequence: TGTGCCAGCAGCCCCAGCGGGAGCCAAGAGACCCAGTACTTC. It translates to CASSPSGSQETQYF.

The rearrangement uses TRBV5-4 and TRBJ1-2; TRBD1 matches 7 bases. The CDR3 has 14 residues. V shed 5 bases, J shed 3 bases, and the junction held 7 bases outside the gene matches. Germline values: CDR1 SGHNT, CDR2 YYREEE (reference sequence). The CDR3 region is CASSSAGTDYGYTF. DNA for the CDR3: TGTGCCAGCAGTTCCGCCGGGACAGACTATGGCTACACCTTC.

This clone was counted once. This sequence joins TRBV24-1 and TRBJ1-3; D is unclear. V was shortened by 7 bases and J by 4 bases, with 16 bases between the two germline ends. Germline lookup yields CDR1 KGHDR and CDR2 SFDVKD. The CDR3 consists of 15 residues. The CDR3 bases are TGTGCCACCAGCCCCGGAGGGAACGGCGGAAACACCATATATTTT. This gives the protein CATSPGGNGGNTIYF.

CDR3 sequence: CATRPGQGNTEAFF. Here the CDR3 DNA reads TGTGCCACCAGACCCGGACAGGGAAACACTGAAGCTTTCTTT. V gene TRBV24-1 combines with J gene TRBJ1-1; 8 nucleotides agree with TRBD1. V lost 7 bases and J lost 2; bases outside the gene matches: 5. The CDR3 is made up of 14 amino acids. Germline CDR1 and CDR2: KGHDR and SFDVKD.

The chain recombines TRBV19 with TRBJ1-2; no firm D call. The CDR3 is made up of 16 amino acids. The germline V and J ends were trimmed by 3 bases and 4 bases, with 18 bases remaining between them. Germline values: CDR1 LNHDA, CDR2 SQIVND (reference sequence). The CDR3 sequence is CASSMFAEGQIYGYTF. The CDR3 DNA reads TGTGCCAGTAGTATGTTCGCGGAGGGCCAAATCTATGGCTACACCTTC.

This clone has just one count. This chain joins TRBV6-5 and TRBJ1-6; TRBD1 matches 10 bases. The CDR3 has 15 residues. Trimming at V came to 7 bases and at J to 5 bases, leaving 5 bases not matched to a gene. CDR1 and CDR2 (germline): MNHEY, SVGAGI. DNA of the CDR3: TGTGCCAGCACAAGGGACAGGGGAAATAATTCACCCCTCCACTTT. Translated: CASTRDRGNNSPLHF.

This sequence joins TRBV2 and TRBJ1-4; TRBD1 matches 7 bases. The CDR3 is 13 residues long. Germline-derived CDR1 and CDR2 are SNHLY and FYNNEI. With 8 bases clipped from V and 2 bases from J, the junction kept 2 bases outside the gene matches. The CDR3 DNA reads as TGTGCCAGCGGGGGACAGACTAATGAAAAACTGTTTTTT. Protein sequence: CASGGQTNEKLFF.

The table lists this clone with a few counts. The chain employs TRBV29-1 and TRBJ2-7; D not resolved. The CDR3 totals 12 residues. The germline V and J ends were trimmed by 4 bases and 7 bases, with 14 bases remaining between them. The germline gives CDR1 SQVTM, CDR2 ANQGSEA. CDR3 protein: CSVALASVEQYF. For the CDR3, the DNA is TGCAGCGTTGCGTTAGCCTCTGTGGAGCAGTACTTC.

The chain joins TRBV3-1 (or the pseudogene TRBV3-2) to TRBJ2-7, with D tentatively TRBD1 (6 bases). The ends were cut back, 4 bases at V and 2 bases at J, with 12 bases in the middle. CDR1 is LGHDT, CDR2 YNNKEL, per germline (reference sequence). The CDR3 is 14 amino acids. This CDR3 reads CASSPWDTAYEQYF. Written as DNA, the CDR3 is TGTGCCAGCAGCCCGTGGGACACCGCCTACGAGCAGTACTTC.

This sequence joins TRBV19 and TRBJ1-1, with TRBD1 matching over 9 bases. The length of the CDR3 is 15 residues. Trimming removed 6 bases from V and 3 bases from J; junction bases left unmatched: 8. Germline CDR1 reads LNHDA; CDR2 reads SQIVND (reference sequence). The CDR3 nucleotides are TGTGCCAGTAGGGGGGACAGGGAAGTGTACACTGAAGCTTTCTTT. Amino acids: CASRGDREVYTEAFF.

The chain combines TRBV12-5 with TRBJ2-7; TRBD2 matches 11 bases. The germline V gene encodes CDR1 LGHNT and CDR2 FRNRAP. The length of the CDR3 is 16 residues. With V trimmed by 1 base and J by 4 bases, 6 bases remained unmatched. The CDR3 nucleotides are TGTGCTAGTGGTTTGGGAATAGCGGGGGGGCCTTACGAGCAGTACTTC. Its protein is CASGLGIAGGPYEQYF.